This TCR beta chain came from a study of blood T cells in healthy people across ages. Background on the study: The capture of about one barcoded beta molecule per two T cells was achieved by template switching.

Sample-barcoded 5' priming and a J-beta primer mix drove a second PCR of about 6 to 12 cycles. Every cDNA was tagged by a template-switch adaptor with 12 random nucleotides. In TCRdb, the 5' RACE reads were re-called with MiXCR into one record per CDR3 protein. The sample has around 620,000 distinct CDR3 sequences, roughly 29% seen once. The CDR3 is 13 residues long. V was trimmed by 2 bases and J by 5 bases, leaving 8 bases between them. Germline V gene sequence: CDR1 SGHRS, CDR2 YFSETQ. This receptor was taken from an older woman in good health. What was sequenced was blood. The chain is built from TRBV5-1 and TRBJ2-1; D is ambiguous. CDR3: CASSLLPHNEQFF. CDR3 bases: TGCGCCAGCAGCTTATTACCCCACAATGAGCAGTTCTTC.